This TCR beta chain is drawn from a study of OX40 agonist ivuxolimab in advanced cancers. Overall study context: Subjects had a mean age of about 60 years, with a range of 23 to 79; about 83% were male. Findings and limits, study-wide: CD8+ T cells (on average) carried more expanded clones than CD4+ T cells.

CDR3 length: 13 amino acids. The germline V and J ends were trimmed by 0 bases and 9 bases, with 9 bases remaining between them. Germline CDR1 and CDR2: LGHNT and FRNRAP. Sequencing was performed with immunoSEQ multiplex PCR; in TCRdb, only in-frame clones are kept and a portion is missing. The repertoire holds some 64,000 clones, with 87% as singletons. About this clone: Its antigen remains unknown.

This receptor was obtained from an adult with an advanced solid tumor such as melanoma, head and neck, liver or kidney cancer. The chain recombines TRBV12-5 with TRBJ1-5; D is ambiguous. Material: CD4+ or CD8+ T cells sorted from blood, obtained in a trial of the OX40 agonist ivuxolimab. CDR3 bases: TGTGCTAGTGGTTTGGTAGACGTGCCGCCCCAGCATTTT. This codes for CASGLVDVPPQHF.